A selection of T cell receptor beta chains follows, all from one sample in a study of T cell responses to AZD1222 COVID-19 vaccine. Repertoires were generated with immunoSEQ multiplex PCR, while TCRdb's copy carries only in-frame clones and drops some. The sample shows 80,000 or so clones, 90% to 95% of them seen only once. Here the sequenced sample was peripheral blood, taken on day 0 of MenACWY control vaccination. The receptors were sampled from an adult in good health. CDR3s include the opening cysteine and the closing phenylalanine or tryptophan. The order of the fields is V gene, J gene, D gene, clone size, CDR3 protein, CDR3 DNA. D genes are given only for firm matches. Expanded clones get a size class; other rows say once, few or many, or leave the size out.

v_gene: TRBV11-2
j_gene: TRBJ1-2
d_gene: TRBD1
abundance: .
CDR3aa: CASSRETGQGVSGYTF
CDR3nt: TGTGCCAGCAGCCGCGAGACGGGACAGGGGGTCTCTGGCTACACCTTC

v_gene: TRBV30
j_gene: TRBJ1-4
d_gene: .
abundance: .
CDR3aa: CAWSVHQATNEKLFF
CDR3nt: TGTGCCTGGAGTGTCCATCAAGCAACTAATGAAAAACTGTTTTTT

v_gene: TRBV29-1
j_gene: TRBJ2-2
d_gene: TRBD1
abundance: once
CDR3aa: CSVAGTGNTGELFF
CDR3nt: TGCAGCGTTGCCGGGACAGGGAACACCGGGGAGCTGTTTTTT

v_gene: TRBV7-2
j_gene: TRBJ1-1
d_gene: .
abundance: .
CDR3aa: CASSSHGKGGTEAFF
CDR3nt: TGTGCCAGCAGTTCCCACGGCAAGGGAGGGACTGAAGCTTTCTTT

v_gene: TRBV4-1
j_gene: TRBJ1-2
d_gene: TRBD1
abundance: .
CDR3aa: CASSQGAGGQIGYTF
CDR3nt: TGCGCCAGCAGCCAGGGAGCAGGGGGGCAAATCGGCTACACCTTC

v_gene: TRBV18
j_gene: TRBJ2-7
d_gene: .
abundance: .
CDR3aa: CASSYGSHEQYF
CDR3nt: TGTGCCAGCTCATACGGGAGCCACGAGCAGTACTTC

v_gene: TRBV10-1
j_gene: TRBJ2-3
d_gene: .
abundance: once
CDR3aa: CASSSRGYTDTQYF
CDR3nt: TGCGCCAGCAGCTCTAGGGGCTACACAGATACGCAGTATTTT

v_gene: TRBV4-2
j_gene: TRBJ2-7
d_gene: .
abundance: .
CDR3aa: CASSPGAGTYEQYF
CDR3nt: TGTGCCAGCAGCCCTGGGGCGGGGACCTACGAGCAGTACTTC

v_gene: TRBV28
j_gene: TRBJ2-2
d_gene: TRBD1
abundance: .
CDR3aa: CASQGQGVTGELFF
CDR3nt: TGTGCCAGCCAGGGACAGGGAGTGACCGGGGAGCTGTTTTTT

v_gene: TRBV27
j_gene: TRBJ2-7
d_gene: .
abundance: .
CDR3aa: CASSASSAYYEQYF
CDR3nt: TGTGCCAGCAGTGCCTCTAGCGCCTACTACGAGCAGTACTTC

v_gene: TRBV2
j_gene: TRBJ2-2
d_gene: .
abundance: .
CDR3aa: CASSTGPRGANTGELFF
CDR3nt: TGTGCCAGCAGTACCGGGCCCCGAGGGGCGAACACCGGGGAGCTGTTTTTT

v_gene: TRBV28
j_gene: TRBJ2-7
d_gene: TRBD1
abundance: .
CDR3aa: CASTGTGINEQYF
CDR3nt: TGTGCCAGCACCGGGACAGGGATCAACGAGCAGTACTTC

v_gene: TRBV3-1/TRBV3-2
j_gene: TRBJ2-1
d_gene: .
abundance: .
CDR3aa: CAAQQGGRYNEQFF
CDR3nt: TGTGCCGCCCAACAGGGAGGGCGCTACAATGAGCAGTTCTTC

v_gene: TRBV27
j_gene: TRBJ1-6
d_gene: .
abundance: .
CDR3aa: CASSFIVGSPLHF
CDR3nt: TGTGCCAGCTCCTTCATTGTAGGATCACCCCTCCACTTT

v_gene: TRBV5-1
j_gene: TRBJ2-7
d_gene: .
abundance: .
CDR3aa: CASSEGAPNYEQYF
CDR3nt: TGCGCCAGCAGCGAGGGAGCCCCAAATTACGAGCAGTACTTC

v_gene: TRBV7-2
j_gene: TRBJ2-2
d_gene: .
abundance: .
CDR3aa: CASSLEAGLTGELFF
CDR3nt: TGTGCCAGCAGCTTAGAGGCGGGACTCACCGGGGAGCTGTTTTTT

v_gene: TRBV20-1
j_gene: TRBJ2-5
d_gene: .
abundance: few
CDR3aa: CSASGGGSSGGETQYF
CDR3nt: TGCAGTGCTAGTGGGGGTGGGAGTAGCGGTGGAGAGACCCAGTACTTC

v_gene: TRBV15
j_gene: TRBJ1-1
d_gene: .
abundance: .
CDR3aa: CATSQTGNTEAFF
CDR3nt: TGTGCCACCAGCCAAACAGGGAACACTGAAGCTTTCTTT

v_gene: TRBV30
j_gene: TRBJ1-5
d_gene: TRBD1
abundance: .
CDR3aa: CAWSVGQGNQPQHF
CDR3nt: TGTGCCTGGAGTGTAGGACAGGGGAATCAGCCCCAGCATTTT